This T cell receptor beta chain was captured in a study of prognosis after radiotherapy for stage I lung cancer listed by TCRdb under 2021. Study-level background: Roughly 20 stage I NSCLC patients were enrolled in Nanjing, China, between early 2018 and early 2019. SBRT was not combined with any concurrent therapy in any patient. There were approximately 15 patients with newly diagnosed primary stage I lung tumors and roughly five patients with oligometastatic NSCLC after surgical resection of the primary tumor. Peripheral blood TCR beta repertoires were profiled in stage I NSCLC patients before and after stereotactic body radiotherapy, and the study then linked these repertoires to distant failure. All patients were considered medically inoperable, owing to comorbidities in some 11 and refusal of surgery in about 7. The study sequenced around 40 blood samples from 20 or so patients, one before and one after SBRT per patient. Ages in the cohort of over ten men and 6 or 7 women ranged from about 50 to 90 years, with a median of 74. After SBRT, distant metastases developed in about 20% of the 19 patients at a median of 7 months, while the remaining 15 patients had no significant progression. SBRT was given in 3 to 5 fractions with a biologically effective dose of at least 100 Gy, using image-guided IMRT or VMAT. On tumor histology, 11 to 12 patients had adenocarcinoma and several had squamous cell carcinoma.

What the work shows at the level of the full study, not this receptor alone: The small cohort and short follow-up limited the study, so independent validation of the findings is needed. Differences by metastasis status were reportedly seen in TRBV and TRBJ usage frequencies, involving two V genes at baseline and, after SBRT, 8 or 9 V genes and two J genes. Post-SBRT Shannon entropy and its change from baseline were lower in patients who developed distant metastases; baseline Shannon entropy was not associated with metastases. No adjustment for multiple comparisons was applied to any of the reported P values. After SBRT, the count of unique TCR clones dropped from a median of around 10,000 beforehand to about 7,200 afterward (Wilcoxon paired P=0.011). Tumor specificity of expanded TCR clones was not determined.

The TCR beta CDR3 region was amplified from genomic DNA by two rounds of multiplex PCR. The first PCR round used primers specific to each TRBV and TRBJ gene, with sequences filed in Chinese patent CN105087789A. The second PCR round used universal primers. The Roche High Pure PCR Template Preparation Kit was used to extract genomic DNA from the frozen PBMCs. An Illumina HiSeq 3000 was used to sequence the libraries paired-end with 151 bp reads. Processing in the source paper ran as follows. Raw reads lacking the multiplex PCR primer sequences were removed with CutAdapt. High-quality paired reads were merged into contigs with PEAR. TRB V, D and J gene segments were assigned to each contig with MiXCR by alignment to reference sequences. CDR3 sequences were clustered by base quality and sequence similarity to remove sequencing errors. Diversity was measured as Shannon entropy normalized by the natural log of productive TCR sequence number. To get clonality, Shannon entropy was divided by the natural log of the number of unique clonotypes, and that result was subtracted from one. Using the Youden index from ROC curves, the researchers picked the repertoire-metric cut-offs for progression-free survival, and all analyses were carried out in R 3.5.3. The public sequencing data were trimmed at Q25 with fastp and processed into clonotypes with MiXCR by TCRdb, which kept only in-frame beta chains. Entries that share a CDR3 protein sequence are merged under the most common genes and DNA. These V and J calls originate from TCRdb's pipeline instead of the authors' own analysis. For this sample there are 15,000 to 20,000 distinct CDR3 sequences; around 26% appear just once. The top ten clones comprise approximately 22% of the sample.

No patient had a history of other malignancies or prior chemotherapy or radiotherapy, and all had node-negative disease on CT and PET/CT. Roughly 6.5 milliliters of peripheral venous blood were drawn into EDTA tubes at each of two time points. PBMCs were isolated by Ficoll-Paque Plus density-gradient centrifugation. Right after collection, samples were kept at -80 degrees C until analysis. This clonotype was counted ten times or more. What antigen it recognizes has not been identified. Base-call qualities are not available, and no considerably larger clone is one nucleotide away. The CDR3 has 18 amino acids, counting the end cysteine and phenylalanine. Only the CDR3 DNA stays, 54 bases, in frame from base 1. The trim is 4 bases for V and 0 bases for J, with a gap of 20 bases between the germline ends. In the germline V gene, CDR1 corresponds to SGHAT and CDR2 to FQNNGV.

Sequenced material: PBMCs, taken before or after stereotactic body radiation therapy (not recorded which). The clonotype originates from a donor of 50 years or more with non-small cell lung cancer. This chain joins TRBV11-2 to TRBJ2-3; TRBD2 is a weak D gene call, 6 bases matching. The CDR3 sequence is CASSSQLGEGTSTDTQYF. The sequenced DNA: TGTGCCAGCAGCTCCCAGCTGGGTGAGGGGACTAGCACAGATACGCAGTATTTT. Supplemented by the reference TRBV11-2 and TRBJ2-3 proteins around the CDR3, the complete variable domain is EAGVAQSPRYKIIEKRQSVAFWCNPISGHATLYWYQQILGQGPKLLIQFQNNGVVDDSQLPKDRFSAERLKGVDSTLKIQPAKLEDSAVYLCASSSQLGEGTSTDTQYFGPGTRLTVL.